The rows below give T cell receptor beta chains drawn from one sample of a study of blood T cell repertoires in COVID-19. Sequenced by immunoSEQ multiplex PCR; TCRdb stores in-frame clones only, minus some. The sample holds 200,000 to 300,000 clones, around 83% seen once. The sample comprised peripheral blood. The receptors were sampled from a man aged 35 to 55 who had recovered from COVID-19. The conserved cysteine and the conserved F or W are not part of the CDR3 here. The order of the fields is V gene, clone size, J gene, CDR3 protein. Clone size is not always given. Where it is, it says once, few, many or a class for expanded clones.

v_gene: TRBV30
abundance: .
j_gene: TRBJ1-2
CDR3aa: AWRIRYMTPNYGYT

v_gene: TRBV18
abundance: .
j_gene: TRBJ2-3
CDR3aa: ASSPRADTQY

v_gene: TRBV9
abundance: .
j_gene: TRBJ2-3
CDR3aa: ASKRDSHTDTQY

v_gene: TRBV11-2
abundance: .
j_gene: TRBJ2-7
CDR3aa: ASSLGTGIYEQY

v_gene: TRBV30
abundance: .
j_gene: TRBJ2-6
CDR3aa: AWSITRAPNSGANVLT

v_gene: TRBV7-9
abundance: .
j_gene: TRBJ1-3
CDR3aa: ASSTKGQGASGNTIY

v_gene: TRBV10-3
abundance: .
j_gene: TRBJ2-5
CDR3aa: AISDTTRGETQY

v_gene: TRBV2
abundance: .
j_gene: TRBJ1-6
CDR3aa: ASMTDYNSPLH

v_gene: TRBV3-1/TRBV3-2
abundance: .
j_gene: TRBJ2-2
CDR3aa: ASSHSGQGFNTGELF

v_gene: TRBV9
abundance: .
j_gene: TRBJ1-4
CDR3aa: ASSAQGGGEKLF

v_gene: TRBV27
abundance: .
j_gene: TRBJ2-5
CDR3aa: ASSSYYQQETQY

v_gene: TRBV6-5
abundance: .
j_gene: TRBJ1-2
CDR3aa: ATTQGGSNYGYT

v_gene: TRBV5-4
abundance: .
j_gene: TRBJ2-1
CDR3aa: ASLMGGGAYNEQF

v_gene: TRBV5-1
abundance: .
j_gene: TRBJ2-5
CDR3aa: ASKAGPGTGEETQY

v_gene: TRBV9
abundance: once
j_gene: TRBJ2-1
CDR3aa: ASGGRDRGSNEQF

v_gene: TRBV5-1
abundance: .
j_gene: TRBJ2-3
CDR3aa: ASRESGEPTDTQY